This TCR beta chain was retrieved from a study of Tregs in tolerant kidney transplant recipients. The assay was immunoSEQ multiplex PCR, and TCRdb's table has in-frame clones only and misses some. This repertoire comprises tens of thousands of clones; its ten largest clones make up about 8%. Germline V gene sequence: CDR1 SGHTA, CDR2 FQGNSA. This CDR3 is 13 amino acids long. V was pared by 1 base and J by 4 bases, with 7 bases between. With regard to this clone: The antigen remains unidentified. The DNA ends 3 residues before the CDR3 does, and the rest of the CDR3 is filled in from the germline J gene.

Study-level results: Changing PCR primers prevented nucleotide comparison between some patients' samples. Activated donor B cell expansion appeared to reveal the most relevant donor-specific TCRbeta repertoire.

The rearrangement joins TRBV7-2 to TRBJ2-5, with a weak D call TRBD1 (6 bases). The TCR was taken from a human donor who received a combined kidney and bone marrow transplant. Here the sequenced sample was CD8+ T cells from blood, taken before the transplant. Incomplete CDR3 DNA: TGTGCCAGCAGCTTAGTAGGGGGAGAGACC. As protein: CASSLVGGET. The full CDR3 protein is CASSLVGGETQYF.